The following is a T cell receptor (beta chain) sequence with its context. Only in-frame clones appear in the TCRdb table, and some are missing; sequencing was by immunoSEQ multiplex PCR. This sample has about 71,000 clones; 85% to 90% occur once, and the top ten carry roughly 3.3%. These data originate in a study of PD-L1 blockade in urothelial cancer. On the study more broadly: After treatment start, blood was analyzed at 3 weeks (second dose) and at 6 weeks.

CDR1 is MNHNS, CDR2 SASEGT, per germline. V lost 3 bases and J 3 bases, leaving 8 bases between the germline ends. CDR3 size: 13 residues. The clonotype originates from a man aged 55-75 years with urothelial cancer. The input for sequencing was PBMCs, taken around atezolizumab (anti-PD-L1) treatment. The chain couples TRBV6-1 to TRBJ2-5; TRBD2 is a possible D gene (6 bases). The CDR3 sequence is CASSETRKETQYF. Here the CDR3 DNA reads TGTGCCAGCAGTGAGACTAGGAAAGAGACCCAGTACTTC.